These T cell receptor beta chains were read from a single sample in a study of tumor-infiltrating lymphocytes in oesophageal squamous cell carcinoma. One entry per CDR3 protein results from TCRdb running MiXCR on the PCR reads. Of approximately 19,000 distinct CDR3 sequences listed, 45% to 50% are singletons. The sequencing sample was made of esophageal tumor tissue. These receptors came from a male donor with esophageal squamous cell carcinoma. Both conserved end residues are part of each CDR3. A D gene is named only where the DNA matches it firmly. Size is omitted from some rows. Given values are once, few, many or a class for expanded clones.

>TRBJ2-6|16|NA|TRBV5-3|NA
CATSPRGLAGANVLTF
TGTGCCACTTCCCCCCGGGGGCTCGCTGGGGCCAACGTCCTGACTTTC
>TRBJ2-3|15|few|TRBV20-1|NA
CSARVGGKVSDTQYF
TGCAGTGCTAGAGTTGGCGGGAAGGTCTCAGATACGCAGTATTTT
>TRBJ1-1|15|few|TRBV7-8|NA
CASSLRTELNTEAFF
TGTGCCAGCAGCCTACGGACAGAATTGAACACTGAAGCTTTCTTT
>TRBJ2-5|17|NA|TRBV11-3|TRBD2
CASSSGTSGGYTDTQYF
TGTGCCAGCAGCTCAGGGACTAGCGGGGGATACACAGATACGCAGTACTTC
>TRBJ2-1|14|NA|TRBV6-1|NA
CASSARGSYNEQFF
TGTGCCAGCAGTGCAAGGGGGTCCTACAATGAGCAGTTCTTC
>TRBJ2-5|13|once|TRBV6-7|NA
CASSYSIGQGRFF
TGTGCCAGCAGTTACTCGATCGGGCAGGGACGGTTCTTC
>TRBJ2-5|15|NA|TRBV7-8|NA
CASSLFEAVLETQYF
TGTGCCAGCAGCTTGTTTGAAGCGGTTCTCGAGACCCAGTACTTC
>TRBJ1-2|11|NA|TRBV30|NA
CACHSFYGYTF
TGTGCCTGTCACAGTTTCTATGGCTACACCTTC
>TRBJ2-5|15|many|TRBV23-1|NA
CASSQHWDNQETQYF
TGCGCCAGCAGTCAACACTGGGACAACCAAGAGACCCAGTACTTC
>TRBJ2-7|15|NA|TRBV6-1|TRBD1
CASSPAGTELYEQYF
TGTGCCAGCAGTCCCGCCGGGACAGAACTCTACGAGCAGTACTTC
>TRBJ1-2|16|NA|TRBV7-2|TRBD1
CASSSQTGTGYNGYTF
TGTGCCAGCAGCTCGCAAACCGGGACAGGGTACAATGGCTACACCTTC
>TRBJ1-4|16|many|TRBV28|NA
CASTISMRGAREKLFF
TGTGCCAGCACCATTTCGATGCGGGGGGCAAGAGAAAAACTGTTTTTT
>TRBJ2-2|19|many|TRBV7-2|TRBD2
CASSAGLAGGKPNTGELFF
TGTGCCAGCAGCGCGGGACTAGCGGGGGGAAAGCCGAACACCGGGGAGCTGTTTTTT
>TRBJ2-3|17|NA|TRBV11-2|NA
CASSLDGLPWGTDTQYF
TGTGCCAGCAGCTTAGACGGACTTCCGTGGGGCACAGATACGCAGTATTTT
>TRBJ2-7|14|NA|TRBV6-5|TRBD2
CASRKGLAAYEQYF
TGTGCCAGCAGAAAAGGACTAGCGGCCTACGAGCAGTACTTC
>TRBJ2-5|15|NA|TRBV24-1|NA
CATSRTDLYQETQYF
TGTGCCACCAGTCGGACGGACCTGTACCAAGAGACCCAGTACTTC
>TRBJ2-5|12|NA|TRBV7-9|NA
CASSSASDTQYF
TGTGCCAGCAGCTCAGCATCAGATACGCAGTACTTC
>TRBJ1-2|15|NA|TRBV6-6|TRBD1
CASKEGGGLIYGYTF
TGTGCCAGCAAAGAAGGGGGCGGCCTTATCTATGGCTACACCTTC
>TRBJ2-3|14|NA|TRBV2|NA
CATRQEIVSGELYF
TGTGCCACCCGGCAGGAGATCGTCTCCGGGGAGCTGTATTTT
>TRBJ1-1|13|NA|TRBV7-3|NA
CASSVLQGSEAFF
TGTGCCAGCAGCGTCCTACAGGGCTCTGAAGCTTTCTTT
>TRBJ2-3|17|few|TRBV7-9|TRBD2
CASSLGPAGGGTDTQYF
TGTGCCAGCAGCTTAGGTCCAGCGGGAGGGGGTACAGATACGCAGTATTTT
>TRBJ2-5|14|once|TRBV28|NA
CASSLLGAGETQYF
TGTGCCAGCAGTTTACTGGGGGCTGGAGAGACCCAGTACTTC
>TRBJ2-3|12|NA|TRBV7-9|NA
CASSMFTDTQYF
TGTGCCAGCAGCATGTTCACAGATACGCAGTATTTT
>TRBJ1-5|14|NA|TRBV19|NA
CASSWQGRNQPQHF
TGTGCCAGTAGTTGGCAGGGCCGGAATCAGCCCCAGCATTTT
>TRBJ2-7|14|NA|TRBV7-6|NA
CASSFGGISYEQYF
TGTGCCAGCAGCTTTGGGGGGATCTCCTACGAGCAGTACTTC
>TRBJ2-7|14|NA|TRBV7-9|NA
CASNYTTVSYEQYF
TGTGCCAGCAACTATACCACGGTCTCCTACGAGCAGTACTTC